The next 27 T cell receptor beta chains were all read from a single sample in a study of cytomegalovirus exposure and HLA in healthy donors. Primers included in the PCR were 60 Vbeta and 13 Jbeta primers. Method: immunoSEQ multiplex PCR; TCRdb's copy keeps in-frame clones and lacks some. Of 95,000 to 150,000 clones in the sample, around 82% were seen once. The material sequenced was PBMCs. Receptor source: a female donor in good health and CMV-seronegative.

V and J are TRBV6-1 and TRBJ2-7; tentatively, D is TRBD2 (5 bases). V lost 2 bases and J lost 2, with 13 bases in between. Germline CDR1 MNHNS, CDR2 SASEGT. CDR3 length equals 15 residues. The CDR3 is CASSEWELTPYEQYF. The DNA of the CDR3 is TGTGCCAGCAGTGAATGGGAGCTAACCCCCTACGAGCAGTACTTC.

J is TRBJ2-1 and V is TRBV27; 12 bases are a match to TRBD2. The V gene end was trimmed by 5 bases and the J gene end by 9 bases; junction bases not matched to a gene: 5. This CDR3 contains 14 residues. CDR1 MNHEY and CDR2 SMNVEV come from the germline V gene (reference sequence). CDR3 amino acids: CASSITSGGTEQFF. The CDR3 nucleotides read TGTGCCAGCAGTATCACTAGCGGGGGGACTGAGCAGTTCTTC.

The chain combines TRBV19 with TRBJ2-5, with D tentatively TRBD1 (6 bases). V was cut by 4 bases and J by 4 bases, with 22 bases left in between. The CDR3 extends over 17 amino acids. Looked up from germline, CDR1 is LNHDA and CDR2 is SQIVND (reference sequence). The CDR3 DNA sequence: TGTGCCAGTAGTAACGACCCGGGACACGGATTTGGAGAGACCCAGTACTTC. Its translation: CASSNDPGHGFGETQYF.

The chain employs TRBV5-6 and TRBJ1-1; 9 nucleotides match TRBD1. This CDR3 region has 15 residues. Germline CDR1 reads SGHDT; CDR2 reads YYEEEE. Trimming at V came to 4 bases and at J to 4 bases, leaving 8 bases not matched to a gene. The CDR3 sequence: CASSRWTGEGTEAFF. The DNA of the CDR3 is TGTGCCAGCAGCCGTTGGACAGGGGAGGGCACTGAAGCTTTCTTT.

The V call is TRBV6-1, the J call TRBJ1-4, with 7 nucleotides matching TRBD1. The germline CDR1 and CDR2 sequences are MNHNS and SASEGT. V lost 5 bases and J lost 5; bases outside the gene matches: 8. The CDR3 contains 15 residues. CDR3 amino acids: CASSSAGQRNEKLFF. CDR3 coding DNA: TGTGCCAGCAGTTCTGCGGGACAGAGGAATGAAAAACTGTTTTTT.

Regarding this clone: Germline and junction disagree at one end, which may indicate a read error. CDR3: CASSVGRTAGANGLTF. In DNA, the CDR3 is TGTGCCAGCAGCGTAGGACGGACAGCTGGGGCCAACGGCCTGACTTTC. This rearrangement joins TRBV9 to TRBJ2-6, with D possibly TRBD1 on 6 matching bases. The V gene's germline CDR1 is SGDLS and CDR2 YYNGEE. CDR3 length: 16 residues.

The chain uses TRBV11-3 and TRBJ2-2; 11 bases are a match to TRBD1. V shed 5 bases, J shed 6 bases, and the junction held 5 bases outside the gene matches. The germline CDR1 and CDR2 sequences are SGHNT and YENEEA. The CDR3 loop spans 15 amino acids. Written as DNA, the CDR3 is TGTGCCAGCAGCGCCCGGGACAGGGGGTCCGGGGAGCTGTTTTTT. Residues: CASSARDRGSGELFF.

This clone occurred a few times. V is TRBV4-1 and J is TRBJ1-1; no reliable D call. The germline V gene encodes CDR1 MGHRA and CDR2 YSYEKL. The CDR3 extends over 13 amino acids. V lost 4 bases to trimming and J lost 5 bases, with 11 bases between them. CDR3: CASSPSAGTEAFF. Here the CDR3 DNA reads TGCGCCAGCAGCCCCTCGGCGGGGACTGAAGCTTTCTTT.

Only one count was recorded for this clone. An end of the junction does not agree with germline; a read error may underlie this. The chain joins TRBV7-9 to TRBJ1-1, with D possibly matching TRBD1 (6 bases). The CDR3 covers 13 residues. Germline V lookup: CDR1 SEHNR, CDR2 FQNEAQ (reference sequence). The CDR3 sequence: CSSSPRQVLEAFF. CDR3 coding DNA: TGTTCCAGCAGCCCCAGACAGGTCTTAGAAGCTTTCTTT.

This chain joins TRBV7-8 and TRBJ1-1; D is uncertain. Trimming removed 5 bases from V and 4 bases from J, with 20 bases in between. This CDR3 contains 16 residues. Per the germline V gene, CDR1 is SGHVS and CDR2 is FQNEAQ. The CDR3 is CASSVRRSSPFTEAFF. The DNA of the CDR3 is TGTGCCAGCAGCGTCCGCCGGAGCTCTCCGTTCACTGAAGCTTTCTTT. The full variable domain, completed using reference TRBV7-8 and TRBJ1-1, is GAGVSQSPRYKVAKRGQDVALRCDPISGHVSLFWYQQALGQGPEFLTYFQNEAQLDKSGLPSDRFFAERPEGSVSTLKIQRTQQEDSAVYLCASSVRRSSPFTEAFFGQGTRLTVV.

CDR3 bases: TGCGCCAGCAGCGACATATTGGGAGATGAAAAACTGTTTTTT. Protein product: CASSDILGDEKLFF. The gene calls are TRBV4-1 and TRBJ1-4; D not certain. CDR1 MGHRA and CDR2 YSYEKL come from the germline V gene. V was pared by 5 bases and J by 6 bases, with 13 bases between. The CDR3 is 14 amino acids.

The genes are TRBV28 and TRBJ2-1; 12 bases fit TRBD2. This CDR3 has 14 residues. Germline V CDR1 and CDR2: MDHEN, SYDVKM. J gave up 8 bases and V 6 bases, and 5 bases lay outside the gene matches. The CDR3 nucleotides read TGTGCCAGCAGCCTGGGACTAGCGGGCGATGAGCAGTTCTTC. As protein: CASSLGLAGDEQFF.

The rearrangement uses TRBV9 and TRBJ2-2; no definite D call. Germline loops: CDR1 SGDLS, CDR2 YYNGEE. The CDR3 runs 15 residues. V gave up 0 bases and J gave up 2 bases, with 8 bases separating them. The CDR3 nucleotides are TGTGCCAGCAGCGTAGGAGGATCCAACACCGGGGAGCTGTTTTTT. Its translation: CASSVGGSNTGELFF.

The chain employs TRBV7-3 and TRBJ2-1, with D maybe TRBD2 (7 bases). CDR1 is SGHTA and CDR2 is FQGTGA in the germline V gene. The CDR3 covers 16 residues. V dropped 1 base and J dropped 5 bases, with 15 bases sitting between them. CDR3: CASSLIAGARNNEQFF. In nucleotides, the CDR3 is TGTGCCAGCAGCTTAATTGCGGGGGCCCGGAACAATGAGCAGTTCTTC. The whole variable domain, remainder taken from reference TRBV7-3 and TRBJ2-1, is GAGVSQTPSNKVTEKGKYVELRCDPISGHTALYWYRQSLGQGPEFLIYFQGTGAADDSGLPNDRFFAVRPEGSVSTLKIQRTERGDSAVYLCASSLIAGARNNEQFFGPGTRLTVL.

The rearrangement uses TRBV6-5 and TRBJ1-4, with TRBD1 identical over 7 bases. The V segment lost 8 bases and the J segment 8 bases; nucleotides outside the gene matches: 2. Looked up from germline, CDR1 is MNHEY and CDR2 is SVGAGI. This CDR3 spans 11 amino acids. The CDR3: CASGTEEKLFF. The CDR3 nucleotides are TGTGCCAGCGGGACAGAGGAAAAACTGTTTTTT.

This sequence joins TRBV7-8 and TRBJ2-5; D might be TRBD2 (5 bases). The V end lost 5 bases, the J end lost 3 bases, and 16 bases lay between the germline ends. Per germline, CDR1 SGHVS and CDR2 FQNEAQ. The CDR3 extends over 15 amino acids. DNA of the CDR3: TGTGCCAGCAGCCCGTTTCTCGGGGATGAAGAGACCCAGTACTTC. Translation gives CASSPFLGDEETQYF.

This clone was picked up one time. J is TRBJ2-2 and V is TRBV30; perhaps TRBD2 as D (5 bases). CDR3 size: 13 residues. Germline V CDR1 and CDR2: GTSNPN, SVGIG (reference sequence). Trimming removed 3 bases at V and 4 bases at J, with 9 bases between. The CDR3 protein is CAWRVGGTGELFF. For the CDR3, the DNA is TGTGCCTGGAGAGTAGGAGGCACCGGGGAGCTGTTTTTT.

This chain links TRBV5-1 with TRBJ2-1; TRBD2 agrees at 9 bases. The J segment lost 6 bases and the V segment lost 3 bases, leaving 7 bases of the junction unmatched. The CDR3 consists of 15 residues. Germline V gene lookup returns CDR1 SGHRS and CDR2 YFSETQ. Here the CDR3 reads CASSSGLALGNEQFF. CDR3 sequence (DNA): TGCGCCAGCAGCTCGGGACTAGCTTTGGGCAATGAGCAGTTCTTC.

This clone showed up just once. Germline and junction disagree at one end, which may indicate a read error. Within the sample, other DNA sequences also encode this same CDR3. The chain joins TRBV19 to TRBJ1-2; D is unclear. CDR3 length equals 13 residues. In germline, CDR1 is LNHDA, CDR2 SQIVND (reference sequence). The CDR3, as DNA: TGTGCCAGTAGCATAGAGGGCAGAAATGGCTACACCTTC. It is translated as CASSIEGRNGYTF.

This clone turned up a few times. The chain joins TRBV30 to TRBJ2-1; TRBD2 agrees at 8 bases. The germline V gene encodes CDR1 GTSNPN and CDR2 SVGIG (reference sequence). This CDR3 spans 13 amino acids. V was clipped by 0 bases and J by 9 bases; unmatched bases: 4. DNA for the CDR3: TGTGCCTGGAGTGTACGGACTAGCATTGAGCAGTTCTTC. Protein: CAWSVRTSIEQFF.

The genes are TRBV7-9 and TRBJ2-5; maybe TRBD1 (6 bases). The J call may be incorrect, as the DNA end agrees better with TRBJ2-7. Germline V CDR1 and CDR2: SEHNR, FQNEAQ (reference sequence). There are 15 residues in the CDR3. CDR3 sequence (DNA): TGTGCCAGCAGCCCCCCCGGACAGTATGTTTACGAGCAGTACTTC. It encodes CASSPPGQYVYEQYF.

V and J are TRBV27 and TRBJ2-2; 7 nucleotides align to TRBD1. Germline CDR1 MNHEY, CDR2 SMNVEV (reference sequence). The CDR3 length is 14 residues. The junction had 6 bases not matched to a gene; V was cut back by 5 bases and J by 6 bases. DNA for the CDR3: TGTGCCAGCAGTCACAGACAGGGTCCCGGGGAGCTGTTTTTT. Residues: CASSHRQGPGELFF.

This sequence joins TRBV30 and TRBJ1-1; 7 nucleotides line up with TRBD1. V lost 1 base and J lost 0; bases outside the gene matches: 2. Per the germline V gene, CDR1 is GTSNPN and CDR2 is SVGIG (reference sequence). This CDR3 is built from 14 residues. The CDR3 spells CAWSARGLNTEAFF. As DNA, the CDR3 is TGTGCCTGGAGTGCCAGGGGGTTGAACACTGAAGCTTTCTTT.

The genes are TRBV11-2 and TRBJ1-2, with TRBD1 as a possible D gene (5 bases). The CDR3 has 13 residues. Trimming removed 1 base from V and 6 bases from J, with 9 bases in between. Germline V gene data show CDR1 as SGHAT and CDR2 as FQNNGV. The CDR3 loop is CASSLVWGDGYTF. In DNA form, the CDR3 reads TGTGCCAGCAGCTTAGTGTGGGGGGATGGCTACACCTTC.

The chain links TRBV27 to TRBJ2-1; D possibly corresponds to TRBD1 (6 bases). The CDR3 is 16 residues long. Germline CDR1 and CDR2: MNHEY and SMNVEV (reference sequence). V dropped 6 bases and J dropped 2 bases, with 17 bases sitting between them. CDR3 region: CASSLSGTTPYNEQFF. CDR3 in DNA: TGTGCCAGCAGCCTCTCCGGGACAACCCCCTACAATGAGCAGTTCTTC.

The chain links TRBV2 to TRBJ2-1; 8 nucleotides match TRBD2. The CDR3 is made up of 15 amino acids. The germline gives CDR1 SNHLY, CDR2 FYNNEI. V lost 4 bases, J lost 2 bases, and 4 bases stayed unmatched. CDR3 sequence reads: CASSVTGGAYNEQFF. The CDR3 DNA reads as TGTGCCAGCAGTGTAACCGGGGGGGCCTACAATGAGCAGTTCTTC.

This chain connects TRBV28 to TRBJ2-7, with TRBD1 matching 8 bases. V dropped 4 bases and J dropped 4; count of bases not matched to a gene: 12. The CDR3 is made up of 16 amino acids. CDR1 is MDHEN and CDR2 is SYDVKM in the germline V gene. The CDR3 DNA reads TGTGCCAGCAGTTCCCTCCTAAGGACAGGGAGATACGAGCAGTACTTC. Translation: CASSSLLRTGRYEQYF.